This T cell receptor (beta chain) was recorded in a study of shared clonotypes between healthy human individuals. Study-wide background: Each donor had three CD4 naive, three CD4 memory, two CD8 naive and one CD8 memory plate.

General study findings and limits: In the sorted subsets, rarefaction showed sequencing was incomplete despite large depth.

CD4+ cells underwent separation, giving CD45RA+ naive and CD45RA-negative memory subsets. Only in-frame clones appear in the TCRdb table, and some are missing; sequencing was by immunoSEQ multiplex PCR. This sample has roughly 1.5 million clones; 95% to 99% occur once, and the top ten carry about 0.4%. Points on this clone: The target antigen is unknown.

CDR3 length: 13 residues. Germline V gives CDR1 SGHTA, CDR2 FQGNSA. V dropped 6 bases and J dropped 0 bases, with 7 bases sitting between them. Material for sequencing was naive CD4+ T cells sorted from blood. The subset: CD45RA+ positively selected. The genes are TRBV7-2 and TRBJ2-3; D not certain. This sequence was found in a man younger than 45 in good health. CDR3 region: CASRSTSTDTQYF. The DNA for the CDR3 is TGTGCCAGCAGGTCGACCAGCACAGATACGCAGTATTTT.